The clone carrying this T cell receptor beta chain has ten or more counts. Its antigen is currently unknown. The entry originates in a study of identical twins. TCRdb analysed the 5' RACE reads with MiXCR anew, one entry per CDR3 protein. Among 450,000 to 650,000 distinct CDR3 sequences listed, nearly 10% were seen once. All donors were healthy Caucasians. There are 14 residues in the CDR3. In germline, CDR1 is MNHEY, CDR2 SMNVEV (reference sequence). Unmatched junction bases numbered 6, after V lost 5 bases and J lost 5 bases. Study-level results: For out-of-frame beta sequences, excess twin sharing was weaker. Fewer insertions marked abundant cord blood beta clonotypes; young adult naive trended weakly, memory not at all.

The same data also contributed to another study, on yellow fever vaccine responses in identical twins. That paper states: The authors reported partly convergent, partly personalized vaccine responses in identical twins.

This clonotype was obtained from a woman between 18 and 30 years old in good health. The specimen was PBMCs. The rearrangement joins TRBV27 to TRBJ2-3, with 8 bases lining up with TRBD2. The CDR3 DNA reads as TGTGCCAGCAGTCCCCGGCTAGCGGGAGATACGCAGTATTTT. Translation gives CASSPRLAGDTQYF.